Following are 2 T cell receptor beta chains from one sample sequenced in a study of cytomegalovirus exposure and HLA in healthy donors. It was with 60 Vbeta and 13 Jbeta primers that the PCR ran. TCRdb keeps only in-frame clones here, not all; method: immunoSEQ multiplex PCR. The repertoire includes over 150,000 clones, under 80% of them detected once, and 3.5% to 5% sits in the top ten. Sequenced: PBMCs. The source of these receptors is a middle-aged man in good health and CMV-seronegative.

The CDR3 region has the DNA TGTGCCAGCGGGACTACTCAAGAGACCCAGTACTTC. Its translation is CASGTTQETQYF. The chain joins TRBV2 to TRBJ2-5, with 7 bases identical to TRBD2. Germline CDR1 reads SNHLY; CDR2 reads FYNNEI. Trimming removed 8 bases from V and 2 bases from J; junction bases left unmatched: 2. CDR3 length equals 12 residues.

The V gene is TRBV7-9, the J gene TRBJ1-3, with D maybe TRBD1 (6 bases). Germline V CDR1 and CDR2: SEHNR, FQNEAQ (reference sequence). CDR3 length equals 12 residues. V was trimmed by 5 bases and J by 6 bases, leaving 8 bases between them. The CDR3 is CASSRTENTIYF. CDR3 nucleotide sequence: TGTGCCAGCAGCCGGACAGAAAACACCATATATTTT.